What follows are 29 T cell receptor beta chains derived from one specimen sequenced in a study of CD8 T cells in Susac syndrome. An amount of RNA that ranged from roughly 0.45 to 1 ug was reverse transcribed with random hexamers. TCRdb analysed the immunoSEQ multiplex PCR reads with MiXCR anew, one entry per CDR3 protein. The table includes about 120,000 distinct CDR3 sequences, around 90% detected once. Sequenced material: CD4+ T cells from PBMCs. The source is a human donor in good health.

The chain combines TRBV21-1 with TRBJ2-7; TRBD1 reflects the table's D call only, with no check against the DNA. TRBV21-1 is listed as a pseudogene. The length of the CDR3 is 16 residues. CDR3 residues: CASSTLMGQGLCEQYF. The CDR3 coding sequence is TGTGCCAGCAGCACGCTGATGGGACAGGGTCTCTGCGAGCAGTACTTC.

The chain carries TRBV3-1 and TRBJ2-1; TRBD2 agrees at 10 bases. V dropped 7 bases and J dropped 9; count of bases not matched to a gene: 9. The V gene's germline CDR1 is LGHDT and CDR2 YNNKEL (reference sequence). The CDR3 is made up of 14 amino acids. This CDR3 is CASKEGLAGVEQFF. CDR3 DNA sequence: TGTGCCAGCAAAGAGGGGCTAGCGGGAGTTGAGCAGTTCTTC.

The chain combines TRBV29-1 with TRBJ1-2; a weak D match, TRBD1 (5 bases). The CDR3 is 15 residues long. Trimming shortened V by 6 bases and J by 2 bases, and 19 bases separated the two germline ends. Germline V gene lookup returns CDR1 SQVTM and CDR2 ANQGSEA. This chain's CDR3 is CSVEMGGTANYGYTF. The CDR3 region has the DNA TGCAGCGTGGAGATGGGGGGTACAGCGAACTATGGCTACACCTTC.

The chain recombines TRBV7-2 with TRBJ1-3; D is unresolved. V lost 1 base and J lost 1, with 8 bases in between. Germline V gene data show CDR1 as SGHTA and CDR2 as FQGNSA. The CDR3 length is 15 residues. CDR3 loop: CASSLVTSSGNTIYF. CDR3 coding DNA: TGTGCCAGCAGCTTAGTCACTTCGTCTGGAAACACCATATATTTT.

V and J are TRBV20-1 and TRBJ2-3; 8 bases agree with TRBD2. Per germline, CDR1 DFQATT and CDR2 SNEGSKA (reference sequence). The trim removed 0 bases at V and 5 bases at J, leaving 10 bases unmatched. This CDR3 spans 16 amino acids. Here the CDR3 DNA reads TGCAGTGCTAGAGATCGGAGGACTAGCAATGGAGATACGCAGTATTTT. Residues: CSARDRRTSNGDTQYF.

This rearrangement joins TRBV13 to TRBJ2-3; TRBD2 is a possible D gene (5 bases). This CDR3 has 13 residues. Germline CDR1 is PRHDT and CDR2 is FYEKMQ (reference sequence). Trimming pared 4 bases from V and 7 bases from J, leaving 12 bases between. DNA of the CDR3: TGTGCCAGCAGCTCCACCCGGGGTCATACGCAGTATTTT. This sequence encodes CASSSTRGHTQYF.

The chain has TRBV12-3 or TRBV12-4 and TRBJ1-1; D unclear. V lost 11 bases, J lost 1 base, and 14 bases lay in between. The CDR3 runs to 13 residues. CDR3 residues: CALKEGANTEAFF. DNA of the CDR3: TGTGCCCTTAAGGAGGGCGCGAACACTGAAGCTTTCTTT.

The chain recombines TRBV4-2 with TRBJ1-1; 7 nucleotides agree with TRBD1. The CDR3 has 15 residues. V lost 1 base, J lost 0 bases, and 2 bases stayed unmatched. CDR1 is LGHNA and CDR2 is YNFKEQ in the germline V gene. The CDR3 here is CASSQVGTVNTEAFF. The CDR3 DNA is TGTGCCAGCAGCCAAGTGGGGACAGTGAACACTGAAGCTTTCTTT.

The chain is built from TRBV20-1 and TRBJ1-4; possibly TRBD1 for D (6 bases). Germline loops: CDR1 DFQATT, CDR2 SNEGSKA (reference sequence). The ends were cut back, 6 bases at V and 0 bases at J, with 14 bases in the middle. CDR3 size: 15 residues. The CDR3 coding sequence is TGCAGTGCGTTTACAAGGGGGGCAACTAATGAAAAACTGTTTTTT. This sequence encodes CSAFTRGATNEKLFF.

The chain employs TRBV9 and TRBJ1-1; no clear D gene. From germline, CDR1 is SGDLS and CDR2 YYNGEE. The CDR3 totals 16 residues. V dropped 0 bases and J dropped 4 bases, with 16 bases sitting between them. The CDR3 protein is CASSVEDVRGSTEAFF. The CDR3, as DNA: TGTGCCAGCAGCGTAGAGGACGTCCGGGGAAGCACTGAAGCTTTCTTT.

The chain uses TRBV7-9 and TRBJ2-7, with D hard to call. The CDR3 is 13 amino acids. V lost 2 bases, J lost 2 bases, and 7 bases lay in between. From germline, CDR1 is SEHNR and CDR2 FQNEAQ (reference sequence). CDR3 amino acids: CASSLSITYEQYF. The CDR3 DNA reads as TGTGCCAGCAGCTTATCTATCACCTACGAGCAGTACTTC.

The gene calls are TRBV7-2 and TRBJ2-7; D may be TRBD2 (7 bases). CDR3 length: 12 amino acids. V shed 6 bases and J shed 7 bases, with 13 bases lying between them. In germline, CDR1 is SGHTA, CDR2 FQGNSA. CDR3 loop: CASSPGGREQYF. In nucleotides, the CDR3 is TGTGCCAGCAGTCCCGGGGGGCGGGAGCAGTACTTC.

The rearrangement links TRBV14 to TRBJ2-2; 8 bases match TRBD2. Germline V lookup: CDR1 SGHDN, CDR2 FVKESK. The V and J ends lost 6 bases and 4 bases, in that order; junction bases with no gene match: 4. This CDR3 has 14 amino acids. This CDR3 reads CASRVLAGTGELFF. CDR3 bases: TGTGCCAGCAGAGTCCTAGCGGGCACCGGGGAGCTGTTTTTT.

The chain is built from TRBV29-1 and TRBJ1-1; TRBD1 matches 7 bases. Germline CDR1 and CDR2: SQVTM and ANQGSEA. The CDR3 covers 15 residues. V trimming: 6 bases; J trimming: 3 bases; junction bases outside the gene matches: 13. The CDR3: CSVQGGVIQDTEAFF. CDR3 nucleotide sequence: TGCAGCGTCCAGGGGGGTGTAATTCAGGACACTGAAGCTTTCTTT.

The chain has TRBV29-1 and TRBJ2-2, with 14 positions matching TRBD2. Looked up from germline, CDR1 is SQVTM and CDR2 is ANQGSEA. This CDR3 region has 17 residues. Trimming removed 6 bases from V and 2 bases from J; junction bases left unmatched: 8. CDR3 protein: CSVAGTSGSSNTGELFF. As DNA, the CDR3 is TGCAGCGTCGCCGGGACTAGCGGGAGTAGTAACACCGGGGAGCTGTTTTTT.

The chain combines TRBV6-1 with TRBJ1-2, with TRBD1 matching 8 bases. V lost 8 bases to trimming and J lost 5 bases; unmatched junction nucleotides: 7. Germline V gene data show CDR1 as MNHNS and CDR2 as SASEGT. This CDR3 is 13 amino acids long. CDR3 nucleotides: TGTGCCAGCCGACTAACAGGGGGTTATGGCTACACCTTC. Protein product: CASRLTGGYGYTF.

The chain carries TRBV5-1 and TRBJ2-5; TRBD1 might be the D (5 bases). V lost 0 bases to trimming and J lost 4 bases, with 19 bases between them. This CDR3 spans 17 amino acids. Germline V gene data show CDR1 as SGHRS and CDR2 as YFSETQ. CDR3 region: CASSLEGAVLRPETQYF. The CDR3 coding sequence is TGCGCCAGCAGCTTGGAAGGGGCAGTCCTGAGGCCAGAGACCCAGTACTTC.

The V gene is TRBV29-1, the J gene TRBJ1-1; D not resolved. This CDR3 has 12 residues. The germline V and J ends were trimmed by 7 bases and 8 bases, with 17 bases remaining between them. From germline, CDR1 is SQVTM and CDR2 ANQGSEA. CDR3 in DNA: TGCAGCGCCTCATCGATGCACGGCGAAGCTTTCTTT. Its translation is CSASSMHGEAFF.

The chain has TRBV12-3 or TRBV12-4 and TRBJ1-5; no clear D. The V gene lost 2 bases and the J gene lost 4 bases, with 12 bases spanning the gap. This CDR3 contains 15 residues. The CDR3 protein is CASSLQFSLNQPQHF. In DNA form, the CDR3 reads TGTGCCAGCAGTTTACAGTTCAGCTTGAATCAGCCCCAGCATTTT.

The chain couples TRBV20-1 to TRBJ2-1; D uncertain. Trimming took 7 bases from V and 4 from J, leaving 14 bases between them. The CDR3 has 13 residues. Germline CDR1 reads DFQATT; CDR2 reads SNEGSKA (reference sequence). In DNA form, the CDR3 reads TGCAGTGTGCCAGCGACCGAATACAATGAGCAGTTCTTC. This translates into CSVPATEYNEQFF.

This clonotype was counted only a few times. J is TRBJ2-7 and V is TRBV23-1; 14 bases agree with TRBD2. TRBV23-1 is designated an ORF whose function remains uncertain. V shed 4 bases and J 0 bases; nucleotides not matched to a gene: 5. The CDR3 totals 17 residues. CDR3: CASSRGLAGEGSYEQYF. CDR3 nucleotide sequence: TGCGCCAGCAGTCGGGGACTAGCGGGAGAAGGCTCCTACGAGCAGTACTTC.

The V call is TRBV27, the J call TRBJ2-1, with D unresolved. Trimming took off 3 bases at V and 0 bases at J, with 18 bases between the two ends. The CDR3 totals 18 residues. Germline lookup yields CDR1 MNHEY and CDR2 SMNVEV (reference sequence). The CDR3, as DNA: TGTGCCAGCAGTTTCTCTGGTTCCGGCGCGAGCTCCTACAATGAGCAGTTCTTC. Protein product: CASSFSGSGASSYNEQFF.

This clonotype was counted once. This chain uses TRBV20-1 with TRBJ1-4; 7 nucleotides agree with TRBD1. The V and J ends lost 0 bases and 5 bases, in that order; junction bases with no gene match: 3. Germline CDR1 reads DFQATT; CDR2 reads SNEGSKA (reference sequence). The CDR3 spans 14 residues. Written as DNA, the CDR3 is TGCAGTGCTAGAGATGGGACAGAGAATGAAAAACTGTTTTTT. Amino acids: CSARDGTENEKLFF.

This clonotype was counted between two and nine times. The chain employs TRBV27 and TRBJ2-7; possibly TRBD2 for D (5 bases). This CDR3 comprises 17 residues. CDR1 and CDR2 from the germline V gene are MNHEY and SMNVEV (reference sequence). Trimming left V 3 bases short and J 0 bases short, with 18 bases between. CDR3 sequence (DNA): TGTGCCAGCAGTTTCCTCCCTCCGGGAAGGAGCTCCTACGAGCAGTACTTC. It specifies CASSFLPPGRSSYEQYF.

The rearrangement uses TRBV29-1 and TRBJ1-2, with a weak D call TRBD1 (5 bases). The CDR3 consists of 13 residues. The V gene's germline CDR1 is SQVTM and CDR2 ANQGSEA. V lost 4 bases and J 2 bases, leaving 11 bases between the germline ends. CDR3 sequence: CSVGGGDNYGYTF. Written as DNA, the CDR3 is TGCAGCGTTGGAGGAGGGGACAACTATGGCTACACCTTC.

This chain joins TRBV5-1 and TRBJ2-7; D is unclear. Trimming took 10 bases from V and 4 from J, leaving 6 bases between them. CDR3 length: 9 residues. The germline V gene encodes CDR1 SGHRS and CDR2 YFSETQ. CDR3 loop: CAARYEQYF. CDR3 bases: TGCGCCGCCAGGTACGAGCAGTACTTC.

In DNA, the CDR3 is TGCAGCGGGGGAAACACTGAAGCTTTCTTT. Translation gives CSGGNTEAFF. V is TRBV29-1 and J is TRBJ1-1, with D unresolved. CDR3 length: 10 residues. CDR1 and CDR2 (germline): SQVTM, ANQGSEA. The germline V and J ends were trimmed by 7 bases and 2 bases, with 5 bases remaining between them.

The rearrangement uses TRBV5-1 and TRBJ2-7; no clear D. The CDR3 is 15 residues long. Trimming removed 0 bases from V and 0 bases from J, with 10 bases in between. Germline V gives CDR1 SGHRS, CDR2 YFSETQ. The CDR3 is CASSLARPSSYEQYF. The CDR3 DNA reads as TGCGCCAGCAGCTTGGCACGTCCGAGCTCCTACGAGCAGTACTTC. The variable domain in full, completed from reference TRBV5-1 and TRBJ2-7, reads KAGVTQTPRYLIKTRGQQVTLSCSPISGHRSVSWYQQTPGQGLQFLFEYFSETQRNKGNFPGRFSGRQFSNSRSEMNVSTLELGDSALYLCASSLARPSSYEQYFGPGTRLTVT.

V is TRBV5-1 and J is TRBJ1-1, with TRBD1 identical over 8 bases. The trim removed 4 bases at V and 4 bases at J, leaving 6 bases unmatched. Germline V lookup: CDR1 SGHRS, CDR2 YFSETQ. This CDR3 has 14 amino acids. The CDR3 sequence: CASSHEQGGTEAFF. DNA for the CDR3: TGCGCCAGCAGCCATGAACAGGGGGGCACTGAAGCTTTCTTT.